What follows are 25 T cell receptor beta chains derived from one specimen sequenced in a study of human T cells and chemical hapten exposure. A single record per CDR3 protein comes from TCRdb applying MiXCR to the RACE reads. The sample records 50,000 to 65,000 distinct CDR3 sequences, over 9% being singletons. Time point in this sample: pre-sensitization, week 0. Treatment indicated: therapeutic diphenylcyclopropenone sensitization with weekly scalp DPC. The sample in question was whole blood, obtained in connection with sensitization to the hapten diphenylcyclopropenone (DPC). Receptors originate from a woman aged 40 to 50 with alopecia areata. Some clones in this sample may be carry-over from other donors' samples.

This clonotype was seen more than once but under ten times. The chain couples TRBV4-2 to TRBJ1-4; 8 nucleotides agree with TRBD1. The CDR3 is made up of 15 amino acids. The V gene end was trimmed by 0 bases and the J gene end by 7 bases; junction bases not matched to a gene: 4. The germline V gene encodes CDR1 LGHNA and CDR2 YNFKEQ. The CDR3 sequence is CASSQDPDRGEKLFF. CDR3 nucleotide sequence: TGTGCCAGCAGCCAAGATCCCGACAGGGGTGAAAAACTGTTTTTT.

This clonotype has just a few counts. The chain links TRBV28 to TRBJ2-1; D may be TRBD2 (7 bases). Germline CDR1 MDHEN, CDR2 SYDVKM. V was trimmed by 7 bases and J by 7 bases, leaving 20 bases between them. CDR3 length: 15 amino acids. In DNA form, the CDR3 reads TGTGCCAGCATCAAGGGGGGGGCCTCCTCTAATGAGCAGTTCTTC. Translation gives CASIKGGASSNEQFF. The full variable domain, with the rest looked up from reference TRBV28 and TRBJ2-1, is DVKVTQSSRYLVKRTGEKVFLECVQDMDHENMFWYRQDPGLGLRLIYFSYDVKMKEKGDIPEGYSVSREKKERFSLILESASTNQTSMYLCASIKGGASSNEQFFGPGTRLTVL.

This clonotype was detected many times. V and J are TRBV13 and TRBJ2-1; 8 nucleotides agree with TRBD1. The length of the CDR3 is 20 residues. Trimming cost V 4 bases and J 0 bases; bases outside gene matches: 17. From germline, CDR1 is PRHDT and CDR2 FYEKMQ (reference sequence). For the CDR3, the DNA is TGTGCCAGCAGCTCCCAGACAGGGGAACCCCCTATCAGCTCCTACAATGAGCAGTTCTTC. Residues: CASSSQTGEPPISSYNEQFF.

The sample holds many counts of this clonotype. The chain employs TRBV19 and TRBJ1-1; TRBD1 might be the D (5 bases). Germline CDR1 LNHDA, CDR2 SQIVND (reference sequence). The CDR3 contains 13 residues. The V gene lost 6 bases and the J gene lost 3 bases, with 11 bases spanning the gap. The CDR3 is CASRSRGDTEAFF. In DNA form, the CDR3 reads TGTGCCAGTAGGTCGAGGGGCGACACTGAAGCTTTCTTT.

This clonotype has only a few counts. In nucleotides, the CDR3 is TGCGCCAGCAGTGAGGGGAACACCGGGGAGCTGTTTTTT. It encodes CASSEGNTGELFF. V and J are TRBV10-2 and TRBJ2-2; D not certain. Trimming took 2 bases from V and 1 from J, leaving 2 bases between them. The CDR3 sequence is 13 residues long. CDR1 WSHSY and CDR2 SAAADI come from the germline V gene.

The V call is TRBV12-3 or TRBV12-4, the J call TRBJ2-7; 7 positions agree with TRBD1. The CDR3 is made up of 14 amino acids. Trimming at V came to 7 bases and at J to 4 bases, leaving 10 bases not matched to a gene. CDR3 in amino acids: CASTRQGLVYEQYF. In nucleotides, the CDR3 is TGTGCCAGCACCCGACAGGGTCTGGTGTACGAGCAGTACTTC.

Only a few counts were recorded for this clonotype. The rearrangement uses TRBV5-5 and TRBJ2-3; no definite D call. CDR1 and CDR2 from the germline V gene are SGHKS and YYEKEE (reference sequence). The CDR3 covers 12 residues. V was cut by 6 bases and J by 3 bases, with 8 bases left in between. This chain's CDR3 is CASTRWTDTQYF. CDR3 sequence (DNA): TGTGCCAGCACCCGGTGGACAGATACGCAGTATTTT.

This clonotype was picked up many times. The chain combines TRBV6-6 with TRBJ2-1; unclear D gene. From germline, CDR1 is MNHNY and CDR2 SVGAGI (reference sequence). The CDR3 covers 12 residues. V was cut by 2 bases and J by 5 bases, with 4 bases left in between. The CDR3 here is CASSYVDNEQFF. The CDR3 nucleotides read TGTGCCAGCAGTTACGTCGACAATGAGCAGTTCTTC.

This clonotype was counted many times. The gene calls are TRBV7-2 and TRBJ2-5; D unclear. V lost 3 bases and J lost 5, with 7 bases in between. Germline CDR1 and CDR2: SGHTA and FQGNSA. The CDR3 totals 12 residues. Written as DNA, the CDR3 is TGTGCCAGCAGCTTTTACTTTGAGACCCAGTACTTC. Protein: CASSFYFETQYF.

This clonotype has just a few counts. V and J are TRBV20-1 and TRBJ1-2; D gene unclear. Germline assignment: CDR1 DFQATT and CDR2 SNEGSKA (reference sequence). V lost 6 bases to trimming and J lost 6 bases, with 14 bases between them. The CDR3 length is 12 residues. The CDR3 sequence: CSAYSGVDGYTF. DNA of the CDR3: TGCAGTGCCTATTCCGGGGTTGATGGCTACACCTTC.

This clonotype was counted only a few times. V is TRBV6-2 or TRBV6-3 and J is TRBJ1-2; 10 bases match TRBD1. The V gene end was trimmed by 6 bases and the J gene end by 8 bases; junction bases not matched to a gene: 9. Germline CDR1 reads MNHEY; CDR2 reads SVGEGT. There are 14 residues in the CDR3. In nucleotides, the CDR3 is TGTGCCAGCAGCCGAGACGGGACAGGGGAAGGCTACACCTTC. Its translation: CASSRDGTGEGYTF.

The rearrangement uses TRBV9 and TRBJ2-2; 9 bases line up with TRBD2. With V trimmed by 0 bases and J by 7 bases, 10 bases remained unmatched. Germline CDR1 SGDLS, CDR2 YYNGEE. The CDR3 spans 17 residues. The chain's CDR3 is CASSVGLREGRGGELFF. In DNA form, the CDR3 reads TGTGCCAGCAGCGTAGGTTTGCGGGAGGGCCGTGGCGGGGAGCTGTTTTTT.

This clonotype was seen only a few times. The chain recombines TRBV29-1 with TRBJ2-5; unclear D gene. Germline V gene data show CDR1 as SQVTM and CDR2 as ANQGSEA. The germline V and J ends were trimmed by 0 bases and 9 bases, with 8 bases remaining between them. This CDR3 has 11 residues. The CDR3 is CSVEEGGAQYF. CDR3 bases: TGCAGCGTTGAAGAAGGTGGGGCCCAGTACTTC.

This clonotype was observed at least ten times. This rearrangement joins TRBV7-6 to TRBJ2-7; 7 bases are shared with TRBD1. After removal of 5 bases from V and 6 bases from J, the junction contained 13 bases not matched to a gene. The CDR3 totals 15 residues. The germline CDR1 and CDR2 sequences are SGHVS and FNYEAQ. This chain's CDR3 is CASSHDQGQLVEQYF. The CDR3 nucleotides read TGTGCCAGCAGCCACGACCAGGGACAGCTAGTCGAGCAGTACTTC.

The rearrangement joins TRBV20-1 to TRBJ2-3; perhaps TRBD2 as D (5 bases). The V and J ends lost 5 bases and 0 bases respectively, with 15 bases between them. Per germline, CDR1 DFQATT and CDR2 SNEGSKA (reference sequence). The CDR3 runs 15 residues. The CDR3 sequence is CSAPAEEGSTDTQYF. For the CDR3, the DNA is TGCAGTGCTCCGGCGGAGGAAGGGAGCACAGATACGCAGTATTTT.

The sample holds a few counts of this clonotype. The CDR3: CASTPARPRQPQHF. The CDR3 coding sequence is TGTGCCAGCACCCCTGCACGTCCTAGGCAGCCCCAGCATTTT. V gene TRBV28 combines with J gene TRBJ1-5; no reliable D call. CDR1 and CDR2 from the germline V gene are MDHEN and SYDVKM. The CDR3 has 14 residues. Trimming stripped 7 bases from V and 7 bases from J, with 17 bases between.

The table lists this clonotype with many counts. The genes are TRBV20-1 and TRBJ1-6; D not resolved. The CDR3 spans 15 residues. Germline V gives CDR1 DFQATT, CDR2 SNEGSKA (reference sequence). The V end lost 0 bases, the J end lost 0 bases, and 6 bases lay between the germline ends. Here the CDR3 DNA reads TGCAGTGCTAGAGAAGGGAGCTCCTATAATTCACCCCTCCACTTT. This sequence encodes CSAREGSSYNSPLHF.

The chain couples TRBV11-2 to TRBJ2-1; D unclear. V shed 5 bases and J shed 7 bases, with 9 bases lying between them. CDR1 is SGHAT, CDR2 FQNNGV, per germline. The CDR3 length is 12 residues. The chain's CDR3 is CASSPLRNEQFF. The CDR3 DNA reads TGTGCCAGCAGCCCCCTTCGAAATGAGCAGTTCTTC.

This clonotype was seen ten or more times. CDR3 bases: TGTGCCAGCAGCTTCCCGGCGGGGTCCTCCTACGAGCAGTACTTC. Amino acid sequence: CASSFPAGSSYEQYF. The rearrangement joins TRBV5-4 to TRBJ2-7; the D gene is possibly TRBD2 (6 bases). The CDR3 spans 15 residues. V gave up 2 bases and J gave up 0 bases, with 12 bases separating them. From germline, CDR1 is SGHNT and CDR2 YYREEE (reference sequence).

CDR3 sequence reads: CSARDSGGRNEQFF. The DNA for the CDR3 is TGCAGTGCTAGAGATTCGGGGGGGCGGAATGAGCAGTTCTTC. This chain uses TRBV20-1 with TRBJ2-1; TRBD2 agrees at 8 bases. V lost 0 bases and J lost 7; bases outside the gene matches: 5. The germline V gene encodes CDR1 DFQATT and CDR2 SNEGSKA (reference sequence). The CDR3 runs 14 residues.

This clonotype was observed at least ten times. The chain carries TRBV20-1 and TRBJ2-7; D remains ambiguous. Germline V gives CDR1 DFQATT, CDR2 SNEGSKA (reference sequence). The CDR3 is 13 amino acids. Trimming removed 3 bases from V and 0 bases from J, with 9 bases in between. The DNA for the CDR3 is TGCAGTGCTAGGGAGACGAGCTCCTACGAGCAGTACTTC. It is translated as CSARETSSYEQYF.

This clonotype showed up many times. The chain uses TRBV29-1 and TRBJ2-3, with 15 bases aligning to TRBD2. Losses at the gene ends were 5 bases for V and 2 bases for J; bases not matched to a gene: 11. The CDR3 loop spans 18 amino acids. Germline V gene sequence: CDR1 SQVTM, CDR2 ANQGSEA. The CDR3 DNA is TGCAGCGTTCCGGGACTAGCGGGAGGAAGGGCCTCCACAGATACGCAGTATTTT. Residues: CSVPGLAGGRASTDTQYF.

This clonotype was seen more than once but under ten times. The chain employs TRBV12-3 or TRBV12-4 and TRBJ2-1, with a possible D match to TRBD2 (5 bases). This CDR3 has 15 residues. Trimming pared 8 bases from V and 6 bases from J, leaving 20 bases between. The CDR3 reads CASCRNGGSGNEQFF. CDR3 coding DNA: TGTGCCAGCTGCCGGAACGGAGGATCTGGCAATGAGCAGTTCTTC.

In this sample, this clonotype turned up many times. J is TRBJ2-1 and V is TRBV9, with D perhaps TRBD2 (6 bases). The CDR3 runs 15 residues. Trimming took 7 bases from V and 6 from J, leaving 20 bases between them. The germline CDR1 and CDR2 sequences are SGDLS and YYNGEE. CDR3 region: CASSFAGSSFNEQFF. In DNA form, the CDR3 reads TGTGCCAGCTCATTCGCGGGGAGTAGTTTCAATGAGCAGTTCTTC.

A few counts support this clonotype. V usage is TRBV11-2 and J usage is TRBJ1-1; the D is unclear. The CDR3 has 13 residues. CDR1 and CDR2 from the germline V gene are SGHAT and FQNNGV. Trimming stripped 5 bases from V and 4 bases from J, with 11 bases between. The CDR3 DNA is TGTGCCAGCAGCCCAACTGTGGCCACTGAAGCTTTCTTT. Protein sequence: CASSPTVATEAFF.